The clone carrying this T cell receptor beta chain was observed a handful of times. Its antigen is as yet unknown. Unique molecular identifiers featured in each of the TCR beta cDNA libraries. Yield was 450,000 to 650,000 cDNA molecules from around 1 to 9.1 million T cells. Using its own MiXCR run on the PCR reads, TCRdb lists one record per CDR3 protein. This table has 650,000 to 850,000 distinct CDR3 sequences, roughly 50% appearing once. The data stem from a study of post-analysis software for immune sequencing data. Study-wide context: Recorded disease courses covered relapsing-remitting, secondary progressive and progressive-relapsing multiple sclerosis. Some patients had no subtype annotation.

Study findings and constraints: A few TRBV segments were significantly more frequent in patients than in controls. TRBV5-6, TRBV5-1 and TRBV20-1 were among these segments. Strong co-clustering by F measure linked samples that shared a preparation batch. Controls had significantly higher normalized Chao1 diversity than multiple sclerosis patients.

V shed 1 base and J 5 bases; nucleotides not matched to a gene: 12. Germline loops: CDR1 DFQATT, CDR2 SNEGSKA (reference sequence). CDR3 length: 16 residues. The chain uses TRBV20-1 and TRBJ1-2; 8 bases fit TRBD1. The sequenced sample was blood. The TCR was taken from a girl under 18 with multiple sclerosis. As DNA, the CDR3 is TGCAGTGCTAGAGTCGTACGGACAGGGACGCGGTATGGCTACACCTTC. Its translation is CSARVVRTGTRYGYTF.